Below, 10 T cell receptor beta chains from the same sample are listed, as sequenced in a study of blood T cell repertoires in COVID-19. This table comes from immunoSEQ multiplex PCR, and its TCRdb copy is limited to in-frame clones, with some not included. This repertoire shows 60,000 or so clones, over 60% found once; its top ten account for 5.5% to 7%. Sequencing used peripheral blood. These receptors were obtained from a woman aged 45 to 65 with active or convalescent COVID-19.

The genes are TRBV5-1 and TRBJ1-5; D is uncertain. V shed 0 bases and J shed 5 bases, with 9 bases lying between them. Germline V CDR1 and CDR2: SGHRS, YFSETQ. The CDR3 length is 14 residues. CDR3 nucleotides: TGCGCCAGCAGCTTGGGGCCCGGGGATCAGCCCCAGCATTTT. Residues: CASSLGPGDQPQHF. Using reference TRBV5-1 and TRBJ1-5 for the parts outside the CDR3, the full variable domain is KAGVTQTPRYLIKTRGQQVTLSCSPISGHRSVSWYQQTPGQGLQFLFEYFSETQRNKGNFPGRFSGRQFSNSRSEMNVSTLELGDSALYLCASSLGPGDQPQHFGDGTRLSIL.

The genes are TRBV7-9 and TRBJ2-7; 9 nucleotides agree with TRBD2. This CDR3 is built from 14 residues. The germline gives CDR1 SEHNR, CDR2 FQNEAQ (reference sequence). The junction had 8 bases not matched to a gene; V was cut back by 6 bases and J by 5 bases. This chain's CDR3 is CASRGREGPNEQYF. The CDR3 DNA reads as TGTGCCAGCAGAGGGCGGGAGGGCCCCAACGAGCAGTACTTC.

This clone was recorded once. V usage is TRBV21-1 and J usage is TRBJ2-1; TRBD1, the D gene given by the table, was not confirmed from the DNA. TRBV21-1 is classified as a pseudogene. The CDR3 loop spans 17 amino acids. CDR3 sequence reads: CASSKMGQRSSYNEQFF. DNA for the CDR3: TGTGCCAGCAGCAAGATGGGACAACGAAGCTCCTACAATGAGCAGTTCTTC.

This clone occurred a few times. The V gene is TRBV7-9, the J gene TRBJ1-2; perhaps TRBD1 as D (5 bases). The length of the CDR3 is 14 residues. The germline V and J ends were trimmed by 4 bases and 4 bases, with 13 bases remaining between them. Germline loops: CDR1 SEHNR, CDR2 FQNEAQ (reference sequence). The CDR3 nucleotides are TGTGCCAGCAGCTCGGGGGGTTTCGGCTATGGCTACACCTTC. Protein: CASSSGGFGYGYTF.

This clone came up once. The chain couples TRBV10-3 to TRBJ2-2; 7 bases fit TRBD2. The CDR3 contains 16 residues. J lost 3 bases, V lost 0 bases, and 4 bases had no gene match. CDR1 and CDR2 from the germline V gene are ENHRY and SYGVKD. CDR3 in amino acids: CAISESGGSYTGELFF. CDR3 sequence (DNA): TGTGCCATCAGTGAGTCGGGAGGGAGTTACACCGGGGAGCTGTTTTTT.

This clone was observed a few times. The CDR3 here is CASSMDSGYEQYF. CDR3 bases: TGTGCCAGCAGCATGGATAGCGGCTACGAGCAGTACTTC. The gene calls are TRBV5-6 and TRBJ2-7; perhaps TRBD2 as D (6 bases). Germline loops: CDR1 SGHDT, CDR2 YYEEEE. The V gene lost 4 bases and the J gene lost 3 bases, with 11 bases spanning the gap. CDR3 size: 13 residues.

As regards this clone: A much larger clone sits a single nucleotide away, making a read error possible. The V call is TRBV12-5, the J call TRBJ2-2; 8 bases agree with TRBD1. This CDR3 region has 15 residues. Trimming removed 9 bases from V and 2 bases from J; junction bases left unmatched: 8. CDR1 is LGHNT and CDR2 is FRNRAP in the germline V gene. CDR3 DNA: TGTGCTAGGGGCCCGGACAGGGCCAACACCGGGGAGCTGTTTTTT. Encoded protein: CARGPDRANTGELFF.

The chain recombines TRBV29-1 with TRBJ1-1; no clear D. Trimming cost V 2 bases and J 4 bases, with 14 bases left between them. Germline assignment: CDR1 SQVTM and CDR2 ANQGSEA. CDR3 size: 14 residues. The CDR3 is CSVEWGGLGTEAFF. In DNA, the CDR3 is TGCAGCGTTGAATGGGGAGGGTTGGGCACTGAAGCTTTCTTT. The complete variable domain, with remaining parts taken from reference TRBV29-1 and TRBJ1-1, reads SAVISQKPSRDICQRGTSLTIQCQVDSQVTMMFWYRQQPGQSLTLIATANQGSEATYESGFVIDKFPISRPNLTFSTLTVSNMSPEDSSIYLCSVEWGGLGTEAFFGQGTRLTVV.

The chain is built from TRBV30 and TRBJ1-4; TRBD1 is a possible D gene (6 bases). V gave up 4 bases and J gave up 4 bases, with 10 bases separating them. Looked up from germline, CDR1 is GTSNPN and CDR2 is SVGIG (reference sequence). This CDR3 spans 13 amino acids. The CDR3 reads CAWNRDGNEKLFF. DNA for the CDR3: TGTGCCTGGAACAGGGACGGTAATGAAAAACTGTTTTTT. Using reference TRBV30 and TRBJ1-4 for the parts outside the CDR3, the full variable domain is SQTIHQWPATLVQPVGSPLSLECTVEGTSNPNLYWYRQAAGRGLQLLFYSVGIGQISSEVPQNLSASRPQDRQFILSSKKLLLSDSGFYLCAWNRDGNEKLFFGSGTQLSVL.

The gene calls are TRBV5-6 and TRBJ2-7; D ambiguous. Germline CDR1 and CDR2: SGHDT and YYEEEE. V shed 0 bases and J shed 0 bases, with 4 bases lying between them. CDR3 length: 13 residues. The CDR3 region is CASSLGSSYEQYF. CDR3 bases: TGTGCCAGCAGCTTGGGGAGCTCCTACGAGCAGTACTTC.